One and the same sample provided the 18 T cell receptor beta chains below, sequenced in a study of blood T cell repertoires in COVID-19. Using immunoSEQ multiplex PCR, the repertoire was profiled, and TCRdb retains in-frame clones only, with some absent. The sample yields a few hundred thousand clones, approximately 90% seen once. Specimen: PBMCs or T cells enriched from blood (not recorded which). These TCRs come from a woman aged 40 to 50 who had recovered from COVID-19.

This sequence joins TRBV24-1 and TRBJ1-1, with D perhaps matching TRBD1 (6 bases). Germline CDR1 KGHDR, CDR2 SFDVKD. This CDR3 contains 14 residues. V was shortened by 7 bases and J by 0 bases, with 11 bases between the two germline ends. CDR3 nucleotide sequence: TGTGCCACCAGGGACAGTTACATGAACACTGAAGCTTTCTTT. Translated: CATRDSYMNTEAFF.

This clone appeared a few times. The J gene is TRBJ2-7, the V gene TRBV10-3; D may be TRBD1 (5 bases). Germline V gives CDR1 ENHRY, CDR2 SYGVKD. The CDR3 runs 13 residues. Trimming took 2 bases from V and 2 from J, leaving 7 bases between them. The CDR3 region is CAISETGPYEQYF. CDR3 nucleotide sequence: TGTGCCATCAGTGAGACAGGTCCCTACGAGCAGTACTTC.

J is TRBJ2-1 and V is TRBV30, with D perhaps matching TRBD2 (6 bases). The length of the CDR3 is 16 residues. The V end was cut by 5 bases, the J end by 0 bases, with 17 bases between. CDR1 GTSNPN and CDR2 SVGIG come from the germline V gene (reference sequence). The CDR3 nucleotides are TGTGCCTGGGGCAGGCGGGAAAGGAGCTCCTACAATGAGCAGTTCTTC. It specifies CAWGRRERSSYNEQFF.

The J gene is TRBJ2-5, the V gene TRBV7-9; 11 bases line up with TRBD2. The junction had 3 bases not matched to a gene; V was cut back by 5 bases and J by 4 bases. This CDR3 region has 14 residues. Germline assignment: CDR1 SEHNR and CDR2 FQNEAQ (reference sequence). The DNA for the CDR3 is TGTGCCAGCAGCCGTAGCGGGGGGGGAGAGACCCAGTACTTC. Translating gives CASSRSGGGETQYF.

The V gene is TRBV19, the J gene TRBJ1-5; the D gene is possibly TRBD1 (5 bases). The germline V and J ends were trimmed by 5 bases and 0 bases, with 17 bases remaining between them. From germline, CDR1 is LNHDA and CDR2 SQIVND (reference sequence). The CDR3 extends over 17 amino acids. CDR3 in DNA: TGTGCCAGTAGTCTCGGCGCAGGGATCTATAGCAATCAGCCCCAGCATTTT. Its translation: CASSLGAGIYSNQPQHF.

The V call is TRBV27, the J call TRBJ1-5; unclear D gene. V was shortened by 5 bases and J by 6 bases, with 11 bases between the two germline ends. CDR3 length equals 13 residues. Germline V gives CDR1 MNHEY, CDR2 SMNVEV (reference sequence). CDR3 sequence: CASSLYPGQPQHF. CDR3 bases: TGTGCCAGCAGTCTGTATCCCGGTCAGCCCCAGCATTTT.

The rearrangement links TRBV6-2 or TRBV6-3 to TRBJ2-1; D is unclear. Germline values: CDR1 MNHEY, CDR2 SVGEGT. Trimming removed 6 bases from V and 11 bases from J, with 14 bases in between. The CDR3 runs 12 residues. In DNA form, the CDR3 reads TGTGCCAGCAGCTTCCTGACTGGCAAGCAGTTCTTC. Protein sequence: CASSFLTGKQFF.

The chain uses TRBV5-1 and TRBJ2-1, with D tentatively TRBD1 (6 bases). Trimming took 7 bases from V and 8 from J, leaving 16 bases between them. Germline V gene data show CDR1 as SGHRS and CDR2 as YFSETQ. CDR3 length: 13 amino acids. As DNA, the CDR3 is TGCGCCAGCCTTGAGGGGGAGTCGGATGAGCAGTTCTTC. Residues: CASLEGESDEQFF.

The rearrangement uses TRBV30 and TRBJ1-5, with TRBD1 matching over 8 bases. The V gene end was trimmed by 2 bases and the J gene end by 5 bases; junction bases not matched to a gene: 5. CDR1 GTSNPN and CDR2 SVGIG come from the germline V gene (reference sequence). The CDR3 totals 14 residues. The CDR3 spells CAWSLHRGDQPQHF. As DNA, the CDR3 is TGTGCCTGGAGTTTACACAGGGGGGATCAGCCCCAGCATTTT.

The chain has TRBV4-3 and TRBJ2-1; a weak D match, TRBD1 (5 bases). Trimming took off 3 bases at V and 3 bases at J, with 9 bases between the two ends. Germline V lookup: CDR1 LGHNA, CDR2 YSLEER. The CDR3 consists of 14 residues. The CDR3 region has the DNA TGCGCCAGCAGCCACAGGGTGGGCTACAATGAGCAGTTCTTC. Its protein product is CASSHRVGYNEQFF.

This clone was counted only a few times. The chain has TRBV11-3 and TRBJ1-1, with 8 bases aligning to TRBD1. This CDR3 is 14 amino acids long. Germline V gene data show CDR1 as SGHNT and CDR2 as YENEEA. V shed 7 bases and J 2 bases; nucleotides not matched to a gene: 6. CDR3 sequence (DNA): TGTGCCAGCACCCCTACAGGGGGTAACACTGAAGCTTTCTTT. Its protein product is CASTPTGGNTEAFF.

J is TRBJ2-7 and V is TRBV7-6; 7 nucleotides agree with TRBD1. CDR1 is SGHVS, CDR2 FNYEAQ, per germline. Germline trimming cut 5 bases from V and 2 bases from J; bases unmatched to any gene: 9. The CDR3 has 15 amino acids. The CDR3 DNA reads as TGTGCCAGCAGCCTCCGGGACAGTGAAACCTACGAGCAGTACTTC. Translating it yields CASSLRDSETYEQYF.

J is TRBJ2-5 and V is TRBV7-9; TRBD1 matches 12 bases. CDR3 length: 15 amino acids. Germline V gene sequence: CDR1 SEHNR, CDR2 FQNEAQ (reference sequence). V shed 5 bases, J shed 4 bases, and the junction held 5 bases outside the gene matches. CDR3 sequence (DNA): TGTGCCAGCAGCCACCCGGGACAGGGGGCAGAGACCCAGTACTTC. As protein: CASSHPGQGAETQYF.

J is TRBJ1-3 and V is TRBV27; no clear D. Germline CDR1 is MNHEY and CDR2 is SMNVEV (reference sequence). The CDR3 sequence is 14 residues long. Deletions cut 0 bases from V and 4 bases from J, with 7 bases between. The CDR3 protein is CASSLSGNGNTIYF. In DNA form, the CDR3 reads TGTGCCAGCAGTTTATCCGGGAACGGAAACACCATATATTTT.

This chain joins TRBV10-3 and TRBJ2-7; 11 bases agree with TRBD2. The germline V gene has CDR1 ENHRY and CDR2 SYGVKD. J gave up 5 bases and V 0 bases, and 6 bases lay outside the gene matches. The CDR3 is 16 residues long. The CDR3 DNA sequence: TGTGCCATCAGTGAGTCGGTGACTAGCGGGATCAACGAGCAGTACTTC. Translating gives CAISESVTSGINEQYF.

This clone has a count of ten or more. This rearrangement joins TRBV7-9 to TRBJ2-7; D gene unclear. The CDR3 covers 13 residues. Trimming cost V 1 base and J 7 bases, with 11 bases left between them. The germline V gene has CDR1 SEHNR and CDR2 FQNEAQ (reference sequence). The CDR3 coding sequence is TGTGCCAGCAGCTTAGAACACGATCGAGAGCAGTACTTC. Protein sequence: CASSLEHDREQYF.

The chain links TRBV5-5 to TRBJ2-1; 11 positions agree with TRBD2. J gave up 8 bases and V 4 bases, and 14 bases lay outside the gene matches. This CDR3 region has 17 residues. The germline CDR1 and CDR2 sequences are SGHKS and YYEKEE (reference sequence). The CDR3 reads CASSPTFSGRAGDEQFF. In DNA form, the CDR3 reads TGTGCCAGCAGCCCAACGTTTAGCGGGAGGGCCGGGGATGAGCAGTTCTTC. Combining the CDR3 with reference TRBV5-5 and TRBJ2-1 gives the whole variable domain DAGVTQSPTHLIKTRGQQVTLRCSPISGHKSVSWYQQVLGQGPQFIFQYYEKEERGRGNFPDRFSARQFPNYSSELNVNALLLGDSALYLCASSPTFSGRAGDEQFFGPGTRLTVL.

This clone is a singleton in its sample. The chain is built from TRBV2 and TRBJ1-3; D call uncertain. Germline CDR1 and CDR2: SNHLY and FYNNEI. Trimming took off 5 bases at V and 0 bases at J, with 5 bases between the two ends. The CDR3 covers 13 residues. The CDR3 reads CASSSVSGNTIYF. In DNA, the CDR3 is TGTGCCAGCAGTTCGGTCTCTGGAAACACCATATATTTT.